This T cell receptor beta chain stems from a study of T cell repertoires in cytomegalovirus infection (dated by TCRdb to the late 2010s). Concerning the study at large: Donor HLA type was relevant to the analysis, because carriage of CMV infection together with the matching HLA type was indicated by public TCR beta signatures.

This clonotype appeared a few times. The specificity of this receptor is unknown. Base-call qualities are not available, and no considerably larger clone is one nucleotide away. Instrument used: Illumina HiSeq 1500. TCRdb redid the processing of the public reads, applying fastp at Q25 and MiXCR, and retained in-frame beta chains. Records with the same CDR3 protein are collapsed into one entry carrying the most frequent genes and DNA. This sample has 100,000 to 150,000 distinct CDR3 sequences in its table, and less than 9.5% of those were observed once. About 9.4% of the sample goes to the ten largest clones. Overall results and qualifications from the work: In the ex vivo response, HLA-C-restricted CMV-specific TCR beta clonotypes were dominant, and in two of eight donors the single most frequent clonotype came from this HLA-C-restricted group. Cumulative frequency of public TCR beta family members discriminated carriers of CMV infection plus the relevant HLA type in this cohort and an independent roughly 350-donor cohort.

The sequence derives from a human donor in good health (CMV status not recorded). Some clones in this sample may be carry-over from other donors' samples. Sequences were obtained from PBMCs.

The CDR3 region reads CSGLDRPITDTQYF. The bases are TGCAGCGGGCTAGACAGGCCAATCACAGATACGCAGTATTTT. The V gene is TRBV29-1 and the J gene is TRBJ2-3; the D gene is perhaps TRBD1, from 6 matching bases. The germline V gene sets CDR1 to SQVTM and CDR2 to ANQGSEA. The CDR3 contains 14 residues, cysteine and phenylalanine counted. The only DNA kept is the CDR3, 42 bases in frame from the first base. A distance of 16 bases separates the germline ends of V and J, which lose 7 bases and 2 bases respectively.